The clone carrying this T cell receptor (beta chain) was detected a few times. This record belongs to a study of immune characterization of retroperitoneal liposarcoma. V lost 4 bases to trimming and J lost 2 bases; unmatched junction nucleotides: 6. There are 15 residues in the CDR3. Per the germline V gene, CDR1 is SGHVS and CDR2 is FNYEAQ. From the PCR reads, TCRdb called clonotypes with MiXCR, one entry per CDR3 protein. Of about 9,200 distinct CDR3 sequences in the sample, about a quarter were seen once. The sample was tumor tissue. The chain links TRBV7-6 to TRBJ1-2; 8 bases are a match to TRBD1. The sequence came from a female donor with retroperitoneal liposarcoma. CDR3 loop: CASSSGTGQNYGYTF. The CDR3, as DNA: TGTGCCAGCAGCTCGGGGACAGGACAGAACTATGGCTACACCTTC. Full variable domain (outside the CDR3, taken from reference TRBV7-6 and TRBJ1-2): GAGVSQSPRYKVTKRGQDVALRCDPISGHVSLYWYRQALGQGPEFLTYFNYEAQQDKSGLPNDRFSAERPEGSISTLTIQRTEQRDSAMYRCASSSGTGQNYGYTFGSGTRLTVV.